A selection of T cell receptor beta chains follows, all from one sample in a study of blood T cells in healthy people across ages. TCRdb itself ran the 5' RACE reads through MiXCR, one entry per CDR3 protein. The profile shows 750,000 to 850,000 distinct CDR3 sequences, around a quarter of them singletons. This sample was shared with a second study, whose subject was T cells of mothers and their children.

Input material: blood. The receptors were gathered from a boy aged 5 to 17 in good health. CDR3s include the opening cysteine and the closing phenylalanine or tryptophan. D genes are given only for firm matches. Expanded clones get a size class; other rows say once, few or many, or leave the size out.

j_gene,abundance,d_gene,v_gene,CDR3nt,CDR3aa
TRBJ2-1,.,TRBD2,TRBV9,TGTGCCAGCAGCGTTTCTCGCGGGGGTCCCAATGAGCAGTTCTTC,CASSVSRGGPNEQFF
TRBJ2-5,.,.,TRBV7-9,TGTGCCAGCAGCTTACCCAGGGTAGGACAAGAGACCCAGTACTTC,CASSLPRVGQETQYF
TRBJ2-4,.,TRBD1,TRBV5-6,TGTGCCAGCAGCTCAGACAGGGTCCCCAAAAACATTCAGTACTTC,CASSSDRVPKNIQYF
TRBJ2-5,.,.,TRBV7-9,TGTGCCAGCGAAAGGGATCAAGAGACCCAGTACTTC,CASERDQETQYF
TRBJ2-5,.,.,TRBV6-1,TGTGCCAGCAGTGAAGCGCTCTGGGCGGCGGGAGAGACCCAGTACTTC,CASSEALWAAGETQYF
TRBJ2-1,many,TRBD2,TRBV20-1,TGCAGTGCTAGAGACGGACTAGGTGCCGATGAGCAGTTCTTC,CSARDGLGADEQFF
TRBJ1-4,few,.,TRBV20-1,TGCAGTGCTAGAGATCCCAGGGAAGGGACTAATGAAAAACTGTTTTTT,CSARDPREGTNEKLFF
TRBJ2-5,.,.,TRBV11-2,TGTGCCAGCAGCATAGGAGATGTCGTACAAACCCACCAAGAGACCCAGTACTTC,CASSIGDVVQTHQETQYF
TRBJ2-5,few,.,TRBV7-2,TGTGCCAGCAGCTTATTATGGCAGGAGTACCAAGAGACCCAGTACTTC,CASSLLWQEYQETQYF
TRBJ2-3,few,.,TRBV19,TGTGCCAGTAGTTTGACGGGACTCTACACAGATACGCAGTATTTT,CASSLTGLYTDTQYF
TRBJ1-2,few,TRBD1,TRBV29-1,TGCAGCGTTGAAAGTTCAGGGGGCTATGGCTACACCTTC,CSVESSGGYGYTF
TRBJ2-3,.,TRBD2,TRBV10-3,TGTGCCATCAGCGACCCTGAGGGCGGGGGGACAGATACGCAGTATTTT,CAISDPEGGGTDTQYF
TRBJ1-1,.,.,TRBV29-1,TGCAGCGTTCAACACGCGAACACTGAAGCTTTCTTT,CSVQHANTEAFF
TRBJ2-5,few,.,TRBV7-2,TGTGCCAGCAGCTTAGTTCTTCGGGGTTCGGGTGAGACCCAGTACTTC,CASSLVLRGSGETQYF